The sequence of this T cell receptor beta chain was determined in a study of blood T cell repertoires in COVID-19. Background on the study: The United States, Italy and Spain provided the acute and convalescent COVID-19 samples.

The J segment lost 5 bases and the V segment lost 8 bases, leaving 8 bases of the junction unmatched. The germline V gene has CDR1 KGHSH and CDR2 LQKENI. CDR3 length: 14 residues. Method: immunoSEQ multiplex PCR; TCRdb's copy keeps in-frame clones and lacks some. The sample yields about 200,000 clones, roughly 83% seen once. The sequencing sample was made of peripheral blood. The sequence was collected from a woman between 40 and 50 years old with COVID-19, enrolled during active disease. The chain uses TRBV18 and TRBJ1-5, with 8 nucleotides matching TRBD1. For the CDR3, the DNA is TGTGCCAGCCGGCTGGGGACAGGCGATCAGCCCCAGCATTTT. Its translation is CASRLGTGDQPQHF.